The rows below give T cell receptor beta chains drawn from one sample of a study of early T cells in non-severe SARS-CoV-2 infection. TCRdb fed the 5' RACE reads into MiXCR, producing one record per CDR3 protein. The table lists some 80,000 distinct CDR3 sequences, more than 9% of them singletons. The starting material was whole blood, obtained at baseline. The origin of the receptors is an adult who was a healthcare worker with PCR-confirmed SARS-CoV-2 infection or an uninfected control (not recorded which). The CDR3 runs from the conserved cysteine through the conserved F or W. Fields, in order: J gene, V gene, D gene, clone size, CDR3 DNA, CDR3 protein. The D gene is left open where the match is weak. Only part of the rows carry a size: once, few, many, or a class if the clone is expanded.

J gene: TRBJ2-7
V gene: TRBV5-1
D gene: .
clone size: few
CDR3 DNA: TGCGCCAGCAGCGAAGGGGACGGAGCTATACGTCGGCAGTACTTC
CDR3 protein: CASSEGDGAIRRQYF

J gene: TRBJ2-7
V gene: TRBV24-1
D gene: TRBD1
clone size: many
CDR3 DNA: TGTGCCAACGTACAGGGGGCTTCGGCCTACGAGCAGTACTTC
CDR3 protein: CANVQGASAYEQYF

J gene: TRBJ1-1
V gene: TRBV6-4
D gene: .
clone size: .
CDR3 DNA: TGTGCCAGCAGTGAACAGGGTGGATCCGAAGCTTTCTTT
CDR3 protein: CASSEQGGSEAFF

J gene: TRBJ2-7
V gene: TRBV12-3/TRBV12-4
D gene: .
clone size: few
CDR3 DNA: TGTGCCAGCAGTTTACGAAACGAGCAGTACTTC
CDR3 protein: CASSLRNEQYF

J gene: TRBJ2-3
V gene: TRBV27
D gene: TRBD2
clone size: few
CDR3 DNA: TGTGCCAGCAGTTTACGAGCGGGAGTTTTAGATACGCAGTATTTT
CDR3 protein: CASSLRAGVLDTQYF

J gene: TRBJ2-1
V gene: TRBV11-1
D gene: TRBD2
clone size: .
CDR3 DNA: TGTGCCAGCAGTCGCCGGACTAGCGGGATGAATGAGCAGTTCTTC
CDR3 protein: CASSRRTSGMNEQFF

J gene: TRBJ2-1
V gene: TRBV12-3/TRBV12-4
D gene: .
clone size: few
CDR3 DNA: TGTGCCAGCAGTTTTGACAGGTACAATGAGCAGTTCTTC
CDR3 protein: CASSFDRYNEQFF

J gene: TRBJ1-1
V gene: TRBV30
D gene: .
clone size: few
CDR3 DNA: TGTGCCTGGAGCCCCACCCGAAACACTGAAGCTTTCTTT
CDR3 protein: CAWSPTRNTEAFF

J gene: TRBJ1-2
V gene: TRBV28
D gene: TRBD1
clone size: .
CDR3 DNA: TGTGCCATCTCGGACAGGGTTTACTATGGCTACACCTTC
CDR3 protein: CAISDRVYYGYTF

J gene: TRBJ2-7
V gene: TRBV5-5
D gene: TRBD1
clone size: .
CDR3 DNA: TGTGCCAGCAGCTTGAACAGGGGCCGGTACGAGCAGTACTTC
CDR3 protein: CASSLNRGRYEQYF

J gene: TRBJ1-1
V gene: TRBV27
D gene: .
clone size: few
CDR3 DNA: TGTGCCAGCAGTCTACGGACAGCGAACACTGAAGCTTTCTTT
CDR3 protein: CASSLRTANTEAFF

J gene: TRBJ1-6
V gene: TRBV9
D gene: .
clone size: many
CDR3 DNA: TGTGCCAGCAGTCAGGGGTTAACCTATAATTCACCCCTCCACTTT
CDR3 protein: CASSQGLTYNSPLHF

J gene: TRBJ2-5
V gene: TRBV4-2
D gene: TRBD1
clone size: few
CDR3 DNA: TGTGCCAGCAGCCAAAATACAGGGGGCATCTGGACCCAGTACTTC
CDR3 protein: CASSQNTGGIWTQYF

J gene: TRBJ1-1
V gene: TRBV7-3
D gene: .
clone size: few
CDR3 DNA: TGTGCCAGCAGCTTACCCGGGGAAACTGAAGCTTTCTTT
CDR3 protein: CASSLPGETEAFF

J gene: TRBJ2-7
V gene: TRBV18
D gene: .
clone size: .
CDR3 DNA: TGTGCCAGCTCAGGAAGCCAGGATGGATCCCCCCTTTACTTC
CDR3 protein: CASSGSQDGSPLYF

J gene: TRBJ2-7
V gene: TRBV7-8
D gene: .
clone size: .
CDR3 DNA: TGTGCCAGCAGCCTTAGATTCTACGAGCAGTACTTC
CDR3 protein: CASSLRFYEQYF

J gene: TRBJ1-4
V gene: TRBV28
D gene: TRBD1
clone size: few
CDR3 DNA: TGTGCCTCGTCCTCATCCGGGACAGGGAATGAAAAACTGTTTTTT
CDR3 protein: CASSSSGTGNEKLFF

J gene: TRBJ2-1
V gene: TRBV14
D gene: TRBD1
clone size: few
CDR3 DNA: TGTGCCAGCAGCCGTCGGACAGGGGCCTACAATGAGCAGTTCTTC
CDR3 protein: CASSRRTGAYNEQFF

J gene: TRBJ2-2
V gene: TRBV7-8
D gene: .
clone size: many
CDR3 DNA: TGTGCCAGCAGCTTAGGGGGGTCAACCGGCGGCTTAGGGCTGTTTTTT
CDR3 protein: CASSLGGSTGGLGLFF

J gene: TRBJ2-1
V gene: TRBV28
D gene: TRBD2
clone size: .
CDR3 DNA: TGTGCCAGCAGTTTAGCGGGAGGGCCAATCAATGAGCAGTTCTTC
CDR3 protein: CASSLAGGPINEQFF

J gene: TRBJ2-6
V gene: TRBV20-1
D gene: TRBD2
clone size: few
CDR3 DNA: TGCAGTGCTAGGAGGGCTAGCGGGGGGATGAGCTCTGGGGCCAACGTCCTGACTTTC
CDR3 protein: CSARRASGGMSSGANVLTF

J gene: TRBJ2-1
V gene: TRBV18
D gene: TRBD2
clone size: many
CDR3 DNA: TGTGCCAGCTCACCGCGGCTTAGCGGGAGGTCGGGCAATGAGCAGTTCTTC
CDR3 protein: CASSPRLSGRSGNEQFF

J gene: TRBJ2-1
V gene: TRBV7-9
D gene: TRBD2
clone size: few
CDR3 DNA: TGTGCCAGCAGCTTAGTTAGCGGGAGATCCAATGAGCAGTTCTTC
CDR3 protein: CASSLVSGRSNEQFF

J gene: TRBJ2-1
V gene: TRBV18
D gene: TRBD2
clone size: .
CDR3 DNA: TGTGCCAGCTCAACCGGGACTACCCAAGGGAATGAGCAGTTCTTC
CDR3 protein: CASSTGTTQGNEQFF

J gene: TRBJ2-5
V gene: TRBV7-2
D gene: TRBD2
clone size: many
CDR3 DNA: TGTGCCAGCAGCTTAGGGTTAGCGGGAGCGGGAGGGGCCCAGTACTTC
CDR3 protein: CASSLGLAGAGGAQYF

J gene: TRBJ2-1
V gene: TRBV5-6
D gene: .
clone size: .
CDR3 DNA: TGTGCCAGCAGCTCCCGTCACGGGGCTCGGTACAATGAGCAGTTCTTC
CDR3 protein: CASSSRHGARYNEQFF

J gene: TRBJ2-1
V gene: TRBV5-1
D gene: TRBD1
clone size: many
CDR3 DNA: TGCGCCAGCAGCCAAAAGACAGGGACCTACAATGAGCAGTTCTTC
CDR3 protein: CASSQKTGTYNEQFF

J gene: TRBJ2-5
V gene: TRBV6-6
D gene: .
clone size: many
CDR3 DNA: TGTGCCAGCTGCATTGGGCCGCGAGAGACCCAGTACTTC
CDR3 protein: CASCIGPRETQYF

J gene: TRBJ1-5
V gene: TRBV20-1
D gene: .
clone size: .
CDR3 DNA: TGCAGTGCTAGACGGGCTCCAGACGAGCCCCAGCATTTT
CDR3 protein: CSARRAPDEPQHF

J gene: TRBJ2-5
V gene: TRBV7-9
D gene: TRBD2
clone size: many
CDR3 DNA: TGTGCCAGCAGCTTGCGGGAGACCCAAGAGACCCAGTACTTC
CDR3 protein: CASSLRETQETQYF

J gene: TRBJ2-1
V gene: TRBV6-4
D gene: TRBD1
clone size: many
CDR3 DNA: TGTGCCAGCAGTGAACAGGGGGCGCGAAATGAGCAGTTCTTC
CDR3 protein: CASSEQGARNEQFF

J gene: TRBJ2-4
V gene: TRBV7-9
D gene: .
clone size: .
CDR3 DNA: TGTGCCAGCAGCGCGTTGGGGAACGCTCAGTACTTC
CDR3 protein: CASSALGNAQYF

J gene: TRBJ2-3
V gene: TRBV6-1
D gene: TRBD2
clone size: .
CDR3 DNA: TGTGCCAGCAGTGAGAGAACTAGCGGGACCTTGGGAGGCACAGATACGCAGTATTTT
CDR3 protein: CASSERTSGTLGGTDTQYF

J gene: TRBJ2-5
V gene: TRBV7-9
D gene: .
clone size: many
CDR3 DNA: TGTGCCAGCAGCTTATCCGGCAGCCAAGAGACCCAGTACTTC
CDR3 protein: CASSLSGSQETQYF

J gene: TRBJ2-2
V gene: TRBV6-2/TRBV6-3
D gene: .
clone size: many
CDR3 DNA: TGTGCCAGCAGTTACTCTGCGACCGGGGAGCTGTTTTTT
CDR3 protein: CASSYSATGELFF

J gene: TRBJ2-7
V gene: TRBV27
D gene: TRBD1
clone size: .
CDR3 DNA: TGTGCCAGCAGTTTTCGACAGGGTGACGAGCAGTACTTC
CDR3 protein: CASSFRQGDEQYF

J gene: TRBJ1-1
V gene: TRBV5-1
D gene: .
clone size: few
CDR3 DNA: TGCGCCAGCAGCTTGGGGGATATAGGCGGCACTGAAGCTTTCTTT
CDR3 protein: CASSLGDIGGTEAFF

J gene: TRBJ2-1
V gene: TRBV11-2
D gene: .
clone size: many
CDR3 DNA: TGTGCCAGCAGCTACAATGAGCAGTTCTTC
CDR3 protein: CASSYNEQFF

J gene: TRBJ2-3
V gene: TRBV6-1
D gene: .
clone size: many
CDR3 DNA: TGTGCCAGCAGCCGGGGGACAGACCCTAGCACAGATACGCAGTATTTT
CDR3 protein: CASSRGTDPSTDTQYF

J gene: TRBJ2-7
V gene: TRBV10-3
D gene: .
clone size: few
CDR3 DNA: TGTGCCATCAGTGACTCAGGTTTAGCAAGGGGTGCCTACGAGCAGTACTTC
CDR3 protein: CAISDSGLARGAYEQYF

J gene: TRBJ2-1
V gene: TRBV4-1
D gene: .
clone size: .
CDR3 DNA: TGCGCCAGCAGCCAAGGGCTAGACAATGAGCAGTTCTTC
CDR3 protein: CASSQGLDNEQFF

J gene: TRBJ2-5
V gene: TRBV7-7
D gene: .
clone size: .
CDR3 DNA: TGTGCCAGCAGCTTAAAGGAGCAGCTGACCCAGTACTTC
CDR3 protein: CASSLKEQLTQYF

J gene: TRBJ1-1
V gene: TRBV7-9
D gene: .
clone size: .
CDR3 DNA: TGTGCCAGCAGTTTAAGGGAACTTAGGACTGAAGCTTTCTTT
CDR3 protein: CASSLRELRTEAFF

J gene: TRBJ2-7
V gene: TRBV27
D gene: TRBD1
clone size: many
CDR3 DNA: TGTGCCAGCAGTGGGGGACGAGGAGGAACAGGGGCCTACGAGCAGTACTTC
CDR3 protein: CASSGGRGGTGAYEQYF

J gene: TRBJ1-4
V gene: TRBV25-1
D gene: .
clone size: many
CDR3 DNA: TGTGCCAGCAGTGACGCCTTAGCGGAAAAACTGTTTTTT
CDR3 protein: CASSDALAEKLFF

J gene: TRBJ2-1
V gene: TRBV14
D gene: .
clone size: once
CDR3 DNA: TGTGCCAGCAGCCAAGTAATTCGGGGTGAGCAGTTCTTC
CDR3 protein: CASSQVIRGEQFF

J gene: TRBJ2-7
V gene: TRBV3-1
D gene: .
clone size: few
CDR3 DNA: TGTGCCAGCAGCCTCTTCGGATCCTACGAGCAGTACTTC
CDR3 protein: CASSLFGSYEQYF

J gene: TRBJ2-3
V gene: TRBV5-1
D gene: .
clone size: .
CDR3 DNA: TGCGCCAGCAGCGCTGGACAACGCACAGATACGCAGTATTTT
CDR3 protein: CASSAGQRTDTQYF

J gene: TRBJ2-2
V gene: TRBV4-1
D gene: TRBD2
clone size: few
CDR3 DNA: TGCGCCAGCAGCCATGCCGGGACTACAAACACCGGGGAGCTGTTTTTT
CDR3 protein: CASSHAGTTNTGELFF

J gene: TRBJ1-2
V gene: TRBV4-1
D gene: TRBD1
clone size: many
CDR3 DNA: TGCGCCAGCAGCCAAGAGATCACGGGACAGTTATATGGCTACACCTTC
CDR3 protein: CASSQEITGQLYGYTF

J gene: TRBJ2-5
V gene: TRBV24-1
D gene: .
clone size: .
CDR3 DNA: TGTGCCACCAGTGATTTTCTAGAGACCCAGTACTTC
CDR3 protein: CATSDFLETQYF